Listed below are T cell receptor beta chains from one sample, sequenced in a study of shared clonotypes between healthy human individuals. Measured with immunoSEQ multiplex PCR; TCRdb has only the in-frame clones, and not every one. The table records 2 million to 2.5 million clones, 85% to 95% of them present only once. The specimen was naive CD4+ T cells from PBMCs. These receptors were obtained from a man younger than 35 in good health. Some clones in this sample may be carry-over from other donors' samples. Both conserved end residues are part of each CDR3. D genes are given only for firm matches. For some rows the clone size is stated as once, few or many, or as a class when expanded; others skip it.

cdr3_nt cdr3_aa v_call clone_size d_call j_call
TGTGCCAGCAGCCCAAGGGACAGGGGGTGGGTGAGCTATGGCTACACCTTC CASSPRDRGWVSYGYTF TRBV9 few TRBD1 TRBJ1-2
TGTGCCAGCAGCTTAGGGCCCCGGGCCCTGAACTACGAGCAGTACTTC CASSLGPRALNYEQYF TRBV7-2 . . TRBJ2-7
TGCGCCAGCAGCTTAGGGACAGGGGCGAATGAAAAACTGTTTTTT CASSLGTGANEKLFF TRBV5-1 . TRBD1 TRBJ1-4
TGTGCCAGCAGCCCCCCCCAATGGAGGGACAGGTGGGAGGATGAGCAGTACTTC CASSPPQWRDRWEDEQYF TRBV7-6 . TRBD1 TRBJ2-7
TGTGCCAGCAGCGTAGCCCCCTCGGGACGGGAGGGACCCTTGGAGCAGTACTTC CASSVAPSGREGPLEQYF TRBV9 . TRBD2 TRBJ2-7
TGTGCCAGCAGCGCCTTTCTACGGGGTTACAATGAGCAGTTCTTC CASSAFLRGYNEQFF TRBV7-2 . . TRBJ2-1
TGCGCCAGCAGCTCGACAGGGCCCGAAGAGACCCAGTACTTC CASSSTGPEETQYF TRBV5-1 . TRBD1 TRBJ2-5
TGTGCCAGCAACGTGGGACAGACTAACTATGGCTACACCTTC CASNVGQTNYGYTF TRBV28 . TRBD1 TRBJ1-2
TGTGCCAGCAGCCAAAGTAGCAATCAGCCCCAGCATTTT CASSQSSNQPQHF TRBV14 . . TRBJ1-5
TGTGCCAGCAGTTCGGGACAGGGGGGAAATCAGCCCCAGCATTTT CASSSGQGGNQPQHF TRBV28 . TRBD1 TRBJ1-5
TGTGCCAGCAGCTTAACCATCAGGGACGAGCAGTACTTC CASSLTIRDEQYF TRBV7-3 once . TRBJ2-7
TGTGCCAGCAGTGGGGACCGGGACTCCACAGATACGCAGTATTTT CASSGDRDSTDTQYF TRBV2 . . TRBJ2-3
TGTGCCAGCAGCCCGCGGACAGGGAGCTCTGGGGCCAACGTCCTGACTTTC CASSPRTGSSGANVLTF TRBV11-3 . TRBD1 TRBJ2-6
TGTGCCAGCAGACCTGGTGGGGCTGACTCTGGAAACACCATATATTTT CASRPGGADSGNTIYF TRBV28 once . TRBJ1-3
TGTGCCAGCAGCCCAACTAGCAGGCGGGAGTTCTTC CASSPTSRREFF TRBV6-5 . . TRBJ2-1
TGTGCCAGCAGCTCCGGGACAGGGGAAGATACGCAGTATTTT CASSSGTGEDTQYF TRBV6-5 . TRBD1 TRBJ2-3